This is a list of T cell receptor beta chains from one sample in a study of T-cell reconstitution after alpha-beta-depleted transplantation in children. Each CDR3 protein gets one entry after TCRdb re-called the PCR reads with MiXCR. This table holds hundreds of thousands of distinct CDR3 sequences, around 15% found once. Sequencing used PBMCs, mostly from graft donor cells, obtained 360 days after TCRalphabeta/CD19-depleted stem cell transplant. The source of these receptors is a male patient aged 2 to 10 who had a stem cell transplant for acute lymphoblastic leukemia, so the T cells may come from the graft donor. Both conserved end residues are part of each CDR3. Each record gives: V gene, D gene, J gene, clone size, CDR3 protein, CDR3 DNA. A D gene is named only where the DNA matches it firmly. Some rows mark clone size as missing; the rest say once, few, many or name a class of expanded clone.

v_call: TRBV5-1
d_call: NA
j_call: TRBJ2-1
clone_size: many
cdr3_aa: CASSQLGEYNEQFF
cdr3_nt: TGCGCCAGCAGCCAGCTGGGGGAGTACAATGAGCAGTTCTTC

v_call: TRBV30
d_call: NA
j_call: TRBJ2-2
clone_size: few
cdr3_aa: CAWSLFYYANTGELFF
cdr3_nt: TGTGCCTGGAGTCTATTCTATTACGCGAACACCGGGGAGCTGTTTTTT

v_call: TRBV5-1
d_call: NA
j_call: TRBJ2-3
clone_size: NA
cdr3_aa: CASSLGVSSRDTQYF
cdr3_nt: TGCGCCAGCAGCTTGGGAGTCTCCTCGAGAGATACGCAGTATTTT

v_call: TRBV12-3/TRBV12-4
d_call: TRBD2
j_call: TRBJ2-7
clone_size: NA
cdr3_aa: CASGLAGPYEQYF
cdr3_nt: TGTGCCAGCGGTTTAGCGGGACCCTACGAGCAGTACTTC

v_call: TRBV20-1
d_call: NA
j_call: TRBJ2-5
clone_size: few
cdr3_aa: CSAAVAQETQYF
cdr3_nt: TGCAGTGCGGCCGTGGCCCAAGAGACCCAGTACTTC

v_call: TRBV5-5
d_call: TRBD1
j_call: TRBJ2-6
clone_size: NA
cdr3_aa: CASRPGQGAPGANVLTF
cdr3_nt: TGTGCCAGCAGACCCGGACAGGGGGCGCCTGGGGCCAACGTCCTGACTTTC

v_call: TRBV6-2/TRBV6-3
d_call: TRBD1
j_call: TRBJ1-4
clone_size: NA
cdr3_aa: CASSPQGAGEKLFF
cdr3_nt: TGTGCCAGCAGTCCTCAGGGGGCGGGAGAAAAACTGTTTTTT

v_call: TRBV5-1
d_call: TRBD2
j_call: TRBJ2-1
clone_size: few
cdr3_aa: CASSLDLAEFYNEQFF
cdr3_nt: TGCGCCAGCAGCTTGGATCTAGCGGAATTCTACAATGAGCAGTTCTTC

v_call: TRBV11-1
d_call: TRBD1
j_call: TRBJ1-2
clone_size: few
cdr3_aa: CASSLGALPQGDGYTF
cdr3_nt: TGTGCCAGCAGCTTAGGGGCCCTCCCACAGGGGGATGGCTACACCTTC

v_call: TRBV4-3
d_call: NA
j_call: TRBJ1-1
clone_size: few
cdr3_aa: CASSYTVGPNTEAFF
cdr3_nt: TGCGCCAGCAGCTACACCGTGGGGCCGAACACTGAAGCTTTCTTT

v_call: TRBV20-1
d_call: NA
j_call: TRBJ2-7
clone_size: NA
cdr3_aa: CSASEWYEQYF
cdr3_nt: TGCAGTGCTAGCGAATGGTACGAGCAGTACTTC

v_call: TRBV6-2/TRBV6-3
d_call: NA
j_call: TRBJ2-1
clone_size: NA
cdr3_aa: CASSYPPVDSYNEQFF
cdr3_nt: TGTGCCAGCAGTTATCCGCCCGTCGACTCCTACAATGAGCAGTTCTTC

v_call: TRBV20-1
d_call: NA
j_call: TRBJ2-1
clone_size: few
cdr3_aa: CSAHPTERGRGRYNEQFF
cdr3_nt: TGCAGTGCTCACCCGACAGAGAGAGGGAGAGGACGCTACAATGAGCAGTTCTTC

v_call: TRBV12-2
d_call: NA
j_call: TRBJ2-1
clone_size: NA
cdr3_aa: CASRGLANEQFF
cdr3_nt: TGTGCAAGCCGGGGACTAGCGAATGAGCAGTTCTTC

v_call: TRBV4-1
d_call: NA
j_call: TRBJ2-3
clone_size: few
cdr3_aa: CASSQDPGFDTDTQYF
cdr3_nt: TGCGCCAGCAGCCAAGATCCCGGGTTTGACACAGATACGCAGTATTTT

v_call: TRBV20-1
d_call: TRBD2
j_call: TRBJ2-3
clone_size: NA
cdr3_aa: CRGGTSGDSSQYF
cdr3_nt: TGCCGCGGTGGGACTAGCGGGGATAGTTCGCAGTATTTT

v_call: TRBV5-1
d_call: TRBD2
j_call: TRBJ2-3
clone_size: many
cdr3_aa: CASSLTSGFSTDTQYF
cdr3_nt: TGCGCCAGCAGCTTGACTAGCGGATTTAGCACAGATACGCAGTATTTT

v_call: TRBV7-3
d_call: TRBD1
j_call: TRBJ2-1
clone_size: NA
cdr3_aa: CASSPHLGQTGWDEQFF
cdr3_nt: TGTGCCAGCAGCCCACATTTGGGACAGACAGGGTGGGATGAGCAGTTCTTC

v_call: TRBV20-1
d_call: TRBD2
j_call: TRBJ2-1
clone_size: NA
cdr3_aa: CSARGLAGMDEQFF
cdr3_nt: TGCAGTGCTAGAGGACTAGCGGGAATGGATGAGCAGTTCTTC

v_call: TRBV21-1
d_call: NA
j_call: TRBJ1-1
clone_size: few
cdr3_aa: CARGKEINTEAFF
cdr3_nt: TGTGCCAGGGGGAAGGAGATAAACACTGAAGCTTTCTTT

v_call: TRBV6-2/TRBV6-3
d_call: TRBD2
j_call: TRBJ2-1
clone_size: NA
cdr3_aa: CASSYPWTSGSVDEQFF
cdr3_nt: TGTGCCAGCAGTTACCCATGGACTAGCGGGAGTGTCGATGAGCAGTTCTTC

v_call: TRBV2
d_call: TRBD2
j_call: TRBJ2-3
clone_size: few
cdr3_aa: CASSAGYRSRLANTDTQYF
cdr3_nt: TGTGCCAGCAGTGCAGGTTACAGGAGTCGACTAGCGAACACAGATACGCAGTATTTT

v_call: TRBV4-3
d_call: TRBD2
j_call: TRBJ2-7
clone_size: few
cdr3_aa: CASSQEPSGRSTYEQYF
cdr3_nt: TGCGCCAGCAGCCAAGAGCCTAGCGGGAGGAGTACCTACGAGCAGTACTTC

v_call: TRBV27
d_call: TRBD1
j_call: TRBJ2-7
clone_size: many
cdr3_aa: CASSYGTGAYEQYF
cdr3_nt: TGTGCCAGCAGTTACGGGACAGGGGCCTACGAGCAGTACTTC

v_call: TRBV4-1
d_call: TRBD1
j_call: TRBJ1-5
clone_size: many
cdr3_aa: CASSQAGTGHQPQHF
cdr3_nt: TGCGCCAGCAGCCAAGCGGGGACAGGCCATCAGCCCCAGCATTTT

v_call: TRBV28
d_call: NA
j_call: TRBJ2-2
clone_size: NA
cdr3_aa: CASSLLGGSNTGELFF
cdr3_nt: TGTGCCAGCAGTTTATTAGGGGGATCCAACACCGGGGAGCTGTTTTTT

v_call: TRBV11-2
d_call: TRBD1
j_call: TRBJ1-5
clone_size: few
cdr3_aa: CASSLGGTGSQPQHF
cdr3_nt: TGTGCCAGCAGCTTAGGCGGGACAGGTTCTCAGCCCCAGCATTTT

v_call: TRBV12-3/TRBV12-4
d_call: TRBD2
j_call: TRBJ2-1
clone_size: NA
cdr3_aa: CASSSITSDEQFF
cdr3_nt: TGTGCCAGCAGTTCGATCACTAGCGATGAGCAGTTCTTC

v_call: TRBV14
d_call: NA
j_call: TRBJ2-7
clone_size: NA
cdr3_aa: CASSRQAGFTRPYEQYF
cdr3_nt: TGTGCCAGCAGCCGACAGGCGGGATTTACTCGACCCTACGAGCAGTACTTC

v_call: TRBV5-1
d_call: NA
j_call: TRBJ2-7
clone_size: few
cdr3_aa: CASSFGFVPSYEQYF
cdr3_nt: TGCGCCAGCAGCTTCGGGTTTGTTCCATCCTACGAGCAGTACTTC

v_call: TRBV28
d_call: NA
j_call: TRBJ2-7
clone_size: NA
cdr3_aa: CASTLGALYEQYF
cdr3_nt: TGTGCCAGCACCCTAGGGGCCCTCTACGAGCAGTACTTC

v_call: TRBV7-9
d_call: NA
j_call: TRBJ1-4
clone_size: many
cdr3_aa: CASSLGDEKLFF
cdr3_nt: TGTGCCAGCAGCTTAGGAGATGAAAAACTGTTTTTT

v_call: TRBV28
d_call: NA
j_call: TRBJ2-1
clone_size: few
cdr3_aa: CASSSGALLSYNEQFF
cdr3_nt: TGTGCCAGCAGCTCCGGGGCCCTACTCTCCTACAATGAGCAGTTCTTC

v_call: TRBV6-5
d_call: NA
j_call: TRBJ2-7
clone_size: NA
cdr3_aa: CASSYFSAVDEQYF
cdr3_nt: TGTGCCAGCAGTTACTTCTCCGCGGTGGACGAGCAGTACTTC

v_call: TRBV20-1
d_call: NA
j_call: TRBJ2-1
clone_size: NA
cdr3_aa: CSASHWPPSYNEQFF
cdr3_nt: TGCAGTGCTAGCCATTGGCCCCCCTCCTACAATGAGCAGTTCTTC

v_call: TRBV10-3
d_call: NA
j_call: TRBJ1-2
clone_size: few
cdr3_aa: CAIRAGTGYTF
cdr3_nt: TGTGCCATCAGGGCAGGGACTGGCTACACCTTC

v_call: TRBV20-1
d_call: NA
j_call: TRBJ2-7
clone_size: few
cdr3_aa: CSARDLYEQYF
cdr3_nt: TGCAGTGCTAGAGACCTTTACGAGCAGTACTTC

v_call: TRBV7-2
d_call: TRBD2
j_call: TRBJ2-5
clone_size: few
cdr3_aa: CASSPWTSGILETQYF
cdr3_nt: TGTGCCAGCAGCCCCTGGACTAGCGGGATTTTGGAGACCCAGTACTTC

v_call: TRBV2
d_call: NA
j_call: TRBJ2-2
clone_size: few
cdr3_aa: CASSGAGYPNTGELFF
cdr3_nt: TGTGCCAGCAGTGGCGCAGGGTACCCGAACACCGGGGAGCTGTTTTTT

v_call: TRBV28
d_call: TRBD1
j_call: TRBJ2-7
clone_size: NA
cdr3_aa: CASNTGGSRGLHEQYF
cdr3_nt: TGTGCCAGCAACACTGGAGGCTCCAGGGGGCTACACGAGCAGTACTTC

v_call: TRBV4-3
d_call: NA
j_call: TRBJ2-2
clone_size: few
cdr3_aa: CASSQGHITGELFF
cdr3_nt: TGCGCCAGCAGCCAAGGGCATATTACCGGGGAGCTGTTTTTT

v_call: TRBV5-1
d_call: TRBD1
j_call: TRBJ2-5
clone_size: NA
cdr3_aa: CASSYDRARPQETQYF
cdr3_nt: TGCGCCAGCAGCTACGACAGGGCTCGTCCTCAAGAGACCCAGTACTTC

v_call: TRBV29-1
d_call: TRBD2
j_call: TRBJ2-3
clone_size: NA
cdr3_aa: CSAPLTSGSPTQYF
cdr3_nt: TGCAGCGCTCCCCTGACTAGCGGGAGCCCCACGCAGTATTTT

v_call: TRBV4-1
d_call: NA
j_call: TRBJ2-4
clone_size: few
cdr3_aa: CASSQDSVRGNIQYF
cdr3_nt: TGCGCCAGCAGCCAAGATTCCGTCCGTGGAAACATTCAGTACTTC